The 10 T cell receptor beta chains listed next were all sequenced from one sample in a study of cytomegalovirus exposure and HLA in healthy donors. Researchers ran the PCR with 60 Vbeta and 13 Jbeta primers. Data came from immunoSEQ multiplex PCR; TCRdb stores just in-frame clones and leaves some out. The listing contains about 67,000 clones. The specimen sequenced was PBMCs. The source of these receptors is a middle-aged woman in good health and CMV-seropositive.

J is TRBJ2-2 and V is TRBV30; TRBD2 might be the D (5 bases). V was trimmed by 2 bases and J by 9 bases, leaving 19 bases between them. CDR1 is GTSNPN and CDR2 is SVGIG in the germline V gene (reference sequence). This CDR3 region has 15 residues. CDR3 in DNA: TGTGCCTGGAGTAGGGTTACCCGGGATACCAGGGAGCTGTTTTTT. Its protein is CAWSRVTRDTRELFF.

The CDR3 spells CASSLTILAGPVEQFF. The CDR3, as DNA: TGTGCCAGCAGCTTGACAATACTAGCGGGTCCGGTGGAGCAGTTCTTC. J is TRBJ2-1 and V is TRBV5-8; 9 bases line up with TRBD2. This CDR3 spans 16 amino acids. In germline, CDR1 is SGHTS, CDR2 YDEGEE. V was clipped by 1 base and J by 10 bases; unmatched bases: 12.

The CDR3, as DNA: TGTGCCAGCAGCCCAAGGACAGGGCACTCCTACGAGCAGTACTTC. Protein product: CASSPRTGHSYEQYF. The chain links TRBV7-2 to TRBJ2-7, with 8 bases matching TRBD1. The CDR3 spans 15 residues. The V and J ends lost 5 bases and 0 bases, in that order; junction bases with no gene match: 6. Germline assignment: CDR1 SGHTA and CDR2 FQGNSA.

This chain connects TRBV5-5 to TRBJ1-1; D might be TRBD1 (5 bases). The V gene's germline CDR1 is SGHKS and CDR2 YYEKEE (reference sequence). V was trimmed by 0 bases and J by 7 bases, leaving 10 bases between them. The CDR3 has 13 amino acids. CDR3 in amino acids: CASSLAGLLEAFF. As DNA, the CDR3 is TGTGCCAGCAGCTTGGCAGGGTTACTTGAAGCTTTCTTT.

The V call is TRBV5-6, the J call TRBJ1-1, with 11 bases matching TRBD1. V shed 2 bases, J shed 1 base, and the junction held 1 base outside the gene matches. Per germline, CDR1 SGHDT and CDR2 YYEEEE. This CDR3 is built from 15 residues. The CDR3 here is CASSFGTGGNTEAFF. The CDR3 coding sequence is TGTGCCAGCAGCTTCGGGACAGGGGGGAACACTGAAGCTTTCTTT.

The chain couples TRBV5-1 to TRBJ2-3; D gene ambiguous. The CDR3 runs 14 residues. Germline assignment: CDR1 SGHRS and CDR2 YFSETQ. The ends were cut back, 0 bases at V and 6 bases at J, with 11 bases in the middle. The CDR3 nucleotides are TGCGCCAGCAGCTTGGGGGCCCCCCGGGATACGCAGTATTTT. This translates into CASSLGAPRDTQYF.

J is TRBJ1-2 and V is TRBV7-9, with 10 bases aligning to TRBD1. CDR3 size: 17 residues. Germline CDR1 reads SEHNR; CDR2 reads FQNEAQ (reference sequence). J gave up 3 bases and V 3 bases, and 10 bases lay outside the gene matches. The CDR3, as DNA: TGTGCCAGCAGCTTTCTCCCCGGGACAGGGGAAGACTATGGCTACACCTTC. This encodes CASSFLPGTGEDYGYTF.

This sequence joins TRBV10-3 and TRBJ2-7; 9 nucleotides match TRBD2. This CDR3 comprises 16 residues. The germline V gene encodes CDR1 ENHRY and CDR2 SYGVKD. With V trimmed by 0 bases and J by 3 bases, 6 bases remained unmatched. As DNA, the CDR3 is TGTGCCATCAGTGAGTCGTGGGCGGGAGGGGACTACGAGCAGTACTTC. As protein: CAISESWAGGDYEQYF.

J is TRBJ2-4 and V is TRBV11-1; 7 bases align to TRBD2. Germline-derived CDR1 and CDR2 are SGHAT and FQDESV (reference sequence). CDR3 length equals 16 residues. The trim removed 1 base at V and 2 bases at J, leaving 5 bases unmatched. The CDR3 here is CASSLDGGLPKNIQYF. CDR3 coding DNA: TGTGCCAGCAGCTTAGACGGGGGGTTACCCAAAAACATTCAGTACTTC.

The chain is built from TRBV5-1 and TRBJ1-1; a weak D match, TRBD1 (5 bases). This CDR3 is 15 amino acids long. Trimming left V 0 bases short and J 0 bases short, with 9 bases between. CDR1 is SGHRS and CDR2 is YFSETQ in the germline V gene. This chain's CDR3 is CASSLGMTVNTEAFF. CDR3 bases: TGCGCCAGCAGCTTGGGTATGACAGTGAACACTGAAGCTTTCTTT. Full variable domain (outside the CDR3, taken from reference TRBV5-1 and TRBJ1-1): KAGVTQTPRYLIKTRGQQVTLSCSPISGHRSVSWYQQTPGQGLQFLFEYFSETQRNKGNFPGRFSGRQFSNSRSEMNVSTLELGDSALYLCASSLGMTVNTEAFFGQGTRLTVV.